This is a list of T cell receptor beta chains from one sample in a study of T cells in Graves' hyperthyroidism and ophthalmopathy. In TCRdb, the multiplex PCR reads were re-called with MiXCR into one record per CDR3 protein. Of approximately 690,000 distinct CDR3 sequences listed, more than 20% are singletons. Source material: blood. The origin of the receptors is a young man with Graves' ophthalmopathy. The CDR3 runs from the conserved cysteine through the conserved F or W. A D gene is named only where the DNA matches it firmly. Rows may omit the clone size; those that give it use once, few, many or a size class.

TGTGCCAGCAGTTCCCCGACTAGCGGGAGAGGAGAGCAGTACTTC	CASSSPTSGRGEQYF	TRBV6-1	TRBD2	many	TRBJ2-7
TGTGCCAGCAGTTTATGGGGACAGGATCAGCCCCAGCATTTT	CASSLWGQDQPQHF	TRBV12-3/TRBV12-4	TRBD1	-	TRBJ1-5
TGTGCCAGCAGTTACTCGATAGACAGTTACGAGCAGTACTTC	CASSYSIDSYEQYF	TRBV6-2/TRBV6-3	-	many	TRBJ2-7
TGTGCCAGCAGCTTTACCCCCTTCGGGCTAGCGGGAGCAAATGAGCAGTTCTTC	CASSFTPFGLAGANEQFF	TRBV7-2	TRBD2	-	TRBJ2-1
TGTGCCAGCAGCTCGCTGGACAGCGCTAATGAAAAACTGTTTTTT	CASSSLDSANEKLFF	TRBV7-9	-	-	TRBJ1-4
TGCAGTGCCAGCCAGGGTTTAACTGAAGCTTTCTTT	CSASQGLTEAFF	TRBV20-1	-	few	TRBJ1-1
TGTGCCAGCTCACCACCGACAGGATATGGCTACACCTTC	CASSPPTGYGYTF	TRBV18	-	many	TRBJ1-2
TGTGCCAGCAGCCAAGTGATCAACCCGTTCTTC	CASSQVINPFF	TRBV3-1	-	-	TRBJ2-1
TGCGCCAGCAGTGAAGGACTTAACTATGGCTACACCTTC	CASSEGLNYGYTF	TRBV10-1	-	-	TRBJ1-2
TGTGCCAGCAGTGAATTAGGGACAGGGGCGACCGGGGAGCTGTTTTTT	CASSELGTGATGELFF	TRBV25-1	TRBD1	once	TRBJ2-2
TGCGCCACCGGGACGTCGAATGGCTACACCTTC	CATGTSNGYTF	TRBV10-2	-	-	TRBJ1-2
TGTGCCTGGAGGGCGACAGGGTCCTACGAGCAGTACTTC	CAWRATGSYEQYF	TRBV30	TRBD1	many	TRBJ2-7
TGTGCCAGCAGCTTGAGTGACGATAGCAATCAGCCCCAGCATTTT	CASSLSDDSNQPQHF	TRBV11-2	-	many	TRBJ1-5
TGTGCCAGCAGTTGGGGAGGGCAGGGGGGCGGTCTGCAGTATTTT	CASSWGGQGGGLQYF	TRBV12-3/TRBV12-4	-	few	TRBJ2-3
TGTGCCAGCAGTTACTCGATCGATGGCCTCAATCAGCCCCAGCATTTT	CASSYSIDGLNQPQHF	TRBV6-2/TRBV6-3	-	few	TRBJ1-5
TGTGCCAGCAGCCAAGGGGGACAGGGGACAAACATTCAGTACTTC	CASSQGGQGTNIQYF	TRBV3-2	-	many	TRBJ2-4
TGCAGTGCTCCCCACCCAGGGGGCGAGCAGTACTTC	CSAPHPGGEQYF	TRBV20-1	TRBD1	few	TRBJ2-7
TGTGCCAGCAGCTTGGCAGGTTTGTCAGGGTGGATGAACACTGAAGCTTTCTTT	CASSLAGLSGWMNTEAFF	TRBV5-5	-	-	TRBJ1-1
TGCAGTGCTAGAGAAGACAGGACCCTACAAGAGACCCAGTACTTC	CSAREDRTLQETQYF	TRBV20-1	-	few	TRBJ2-5
TGTGCCAGCAGCCAAGTAGCGGGAGTGGCCAATGAGCAGTTCTTC	CASSQVAGVANEQFF	TRBV14	TRBD2	-	TRBJ2-1
TGCAGTGCTAGTGTATCGGGACAATACACAGATACGCAGTGTTTT	CSASVSGQYTDTQCF	TRBV20-1	-	-	TRBJ2-3
TGTGCCAGCAGTTACACGCGACTAGCGGGACAGAATAATGAGCAGTTCTTC	CASSYTRLAGQNNEQFF	TRBV6-2/TRBV6-3	TRBD2	few	TRBJ2-1
TGTGCCAGCAGTTTCTCCCTTGGTGCAGGCTACGAGCAGTACTTC	CASSFSLGAGYEQYF	TRBV12-3/TRBV12-4	-	many	TRBJ2-7
TGCAGCGTTGAAGCGGGGGCCCGAGAGCAGTTCTTC	CSVEAGAREQFF	TRBV29-1	-	-	TRBJ2-1
TGTGCCACCAGTGATGCCGACACTCAGCCCCAGCATTTT	CATSDADTQPQHF	TRBV24-1	-	few	TRBJ1-5
TGTGCCAGCAGCTTAGCGCGGGGATCGGACTATGGCTACACCTTC	CASSLARGSDYGYTF	TRBV7-2	-	-	TRBJ1-2